This TCR beta chain was observed in a study of cytomegalovirus exposure and HLA in healthy donors (dated by TCRdb to 2016 to 2017). In terms of the full investigation: In an earlier analysis of under 750 of the donors, around 300 Gb of sequence data and 117 million unique TCR beta sequences from roughly 200 million T cells were reported. An early release that covered approximately 600 HLA-typed donors contained about 300 gigabases of sequencing data and tens of millions of unique TCR sequences. The genetic ancestry cluster associated with self-reported Caucasian donors included 70% to 85% of the 398 genotyped donors. The aim of the study was to test whether cataloging public T cell receptors could identify signatures of past pathogen exposure. The T cell repertoires of roughly 660 subjects were profiled by immunosequencing and related to cytomegalovirus serostatus. In addition to the first cohort of approximately 650 subjects, a separate validation cohort of 120 different subjects was used. To predict cytomegalovirus infection status, the study brought together high-throughput TCR immunosequencing, statistical association of individual TCRs with disease status, and machine learning. A later analysis re-examined previously published TCR beta repertoires from 600 to 700 donors and added high-resolution HLA genotyping to investigate patterns of TCR occurrence. Rather than drawing on any new phenotypic data, the later analysis identified candidate immune exposures from TCR beta sequences and the way those sequences occurred across donors. An earlier analysis of approximately 580 of the donors used high-throughput TCR beta sequencing to judge whether each TCR beta V gene segment behaved as functional or pseudogenic. Donor age, sex, ethnicity and CMV serostatus were collected together with the repertoire data. A later genetic analysis took genome-wide SNP genotypes for 398 of the 666 donors and used that subset as a discovery cohort. Every repertoire in the discovery cohort had been generated on one and the same sequencing platform. HLA typing included class I and class II loci at four-digit resolution. The number of donors typed differed by locus, with 629-630 for A, B, C, DRB1 and DQB1, roughly 550 for DQA1, 600 to 610 for DPA1, and roughly 450 for DPB1. Four to six DR-DQ haplotypes were handled as single units for association and clustering because linkage in the cohort was strong. Among about 410 genotyped donors of the cohort, an average of roughly 230,000 unique TCR beta nucleotide sequences was sequenced per donor, of which 15% to 20% were non-productive. What the work shows at the level of the full study, not this receptor alone: Compared with equally common non-associated chains, HLA-associated TCR beta chains in a later analysis were more clonally expanded and had lower generation probabilities. An earlier analysis of around 500 of the donors showed that most TCR beta V segments appeared in productive rearrangements either about 87% or about 30% of the time, which broadly matched IMGT annotations. It was suggested by the authors that the approach could potentially be generalized to other disease states and immunological phenotypes. In a later genetic analysis, a missense DCLRE1C variant was associated with V-gene and J-gene trimming of TCR beta chains, and the association was replicated in an independent cohort. In vitro tests confirmed that a few of the cytomegalovirus-associated TCR beta chains recognize cytomegalovirus antigens. Compared with the roughly 720-donor mean, donors in an Asian-associated ancestry cluster had fewer N-insertions in productive TCRs, according to a later genetic analysis. A further reported finding was that TCR beta sequences accurately predicted the HLA-A and HLA-B alleles for most subjects in the first cohort. A later analysis reported that several top co-occurrence clusters appeared linked to parvovirus B19, influenza, CMV and Epstein-Barr virus. Only TCR beta chains were sequenced in this cohort, and the absence of alpha or paired-chain data limited detectable features. A later analysis found that TCR association rates varied across HLA loci, with DRB1 alleles showing the most associated TCRs and HLA-C alleles the fewest. Roughly uniform sequencing depth across donors was assumed in presence/absence analyses, although this assumption may not hold. HLA typing was unavailable for some donors at each locus, so association tests used only the typed subset. When HLA alleles, especially DR and DQ, strongly co-occurred, attributing TCR associations to individual alleles was difficult. A later analysis associated about 18,000 TCR beta sequences with specific HLA alleles at a false discovery rate of 0.05. A cluster of highly shared sequence variants was judged likely to represent a technical artifact of the sequencing pipeline. Because counts were too low, some 17 rarely observed V segments, including chromosome 9 orphons, were excluded from the earlier analysis of around 590 of the donors. Some IMGT-functional V segments, including TRBV6-2 and TRBV6-3, could not be distinguished by the 87-base-pair reads and were therefore excluded. The only immune exposure information available for the cohort was CMV serostatus. The study listed over 150 TCR beta chains as associated with cytomegalovirus. Correlated functional status among segregating V segments might reflect linkage disequilibrium, but an unknown experimental factor could not be ruled out. Most TCR sequences were seen in very few donors, while some public TCRs were found in many individuals. In a later analysis, most CMV-associated TCR beta chains were found to appear HLA-restricted, with HLA associations seemingly driven largely by CMV exposure. In both the original and validation cohorts, the classifier was reported to diagnose cytomegalovirus status with high specificity and sensitivity.

Worth noting for this clone: What antigen it recognizes has not been identified. The sample holds no much larger clone one base away, and base qualities are not on file.

In total, more than 500 healthy bone marrow donors made up the cohort. At the time of sampling, every cohort member was nominally healthy, though immune exposures that went unrecorded were likely present. The donor tested CMV seronegative and was one of the 352 seronegative cohort members. A peripheral blood sample was collected from each donor, and TCR beta sequencing was performed on peripheral blood mononuclear cells. The Qiagen DNeasy Blood Extraction Kit was used to extract genomic DNA from the blood cell samples. The library was produced with the immunoSEQ multiplex PCR assay. For the multiplex PCR, a mixture combining 60 forward primers for TCR Vbeta segments and 13 reverse primers for TCR Jbeta segments was used. Amplification of the CDR3 region of rearranged TCR beta genes was performed with a multiplex PCR assay on genomic DNA. The amplified TCR beta libraries were sequenced on the Illumina HiSeq System as 87-base-pair reads. In the authors' own workflow: A later analysis counted approximately 84 million unique TCR beta chains across the 550 to 700 repertoires, and around 9.9 million of these chains were shared by at least two donors. Raw reads were error-corrected and collapsed into unique sequences by a nearest-neighbor algorithm in which closely related sequences were merged to remove PCR and sequencing errors. To assign V, D and J gene segments, CDR3 sequences were aligned to IMGT reference sequences. For a sequence to be retained, a match of at least six nucleotides was required to both a V gene segment and a J gene segment. A rearrangement was called productive if the CDR3 had no stop codons and remained in frame with V and J, and every other rearrangement was called non-productive. Following IMGT convention, CDR3 was defined as the stretch from the second conserved V-encoded cysteine to the conserved J-encoded phenylalanine. The earlier analysis of more than 450 of the donors excluded sequences that lacked an unambiguous match to a single V gene segment. In an earlier analysis of around 590 of the donors, a V segment was called functional when productive rearrangements were above 56.7%, and segregating when the standard deviation between donors exceeded 5%. To diagnose cytomegalovirus status from the catalog of TCR beta chain sequences, a statistical classification framework was built. In a later analysis, V and J genes were assigned by comparing TCR nucleotide sequences against IMGT/GENE-DB human TR gene sequences. In a later analysis, CDR3 sequences and most-parsimonious VDJ recombination scenarios were assigned using the TCRdist pipeline. In a later analysis, each TCR beta chain was defined by its CDR3 amino acid sequence together with its V-gene family, and reads without a unique V-gene family were excluded. A later analysis removed 592 highly shared, low-generation-probability nucleotide sequences to deal with suspected cross-contamination and a sequencing artifact. For each public chain, a later analysis derived a clonal expansion index from normalized ranks of inferred template counts within each repertoire. Generation probabilities in a later analysis came from a VDJ recombination model fitted to out-of-frame rearrangements, and those results were checked against IGoR. A later analysis scored TCR-TCR, TCR-HLA and TCR-CMV co-occurrence with hypergeometric tests, applying a repertoire-size bias correction to TCR pairs. False discovery rates were estimated in a later analysis by permuting HLA or CMV assignments 20 times. A later analysis grouped co-occurring TCRs with DBSCAN, adding TCRdist sequence similarity when clustering within HLA-allele-positive subsets. Repertoires with fewer than 30,000 or more than 120,000 public chains were left out of co-occurrence clustering, as were five repertoires with anomalous nucleotide sharing. What TCRdb holds here is the immuneACCESS table cut down to in-frame rearrangements. Part of the clones is not present; checked against another copy, under half of the missing clones reflect an unresolved V gene, and the others are unexplained. Clone size and V and J calls were adopted from that table, with D and trimming inferred from the DNA. The sample table records 85,000 to 90,000 clones; 79% of these occur just once. Roughly 2.5% of the sample is taken by the ten largest.

The germline V gene gives CDR1 as SNHLY and CDR2 as FYNNEI. The CDR3 measures 14 amino acids from cysteine to phenylalanine. The sequence is cut down to CDR3 DNA, 42 bases in frame from base 1. The junction carries 14 bases between V and J, which are trimmed by 4 bases and 5 bases respectively. The chain joins TRBV2 to TRBJ1-2; TRBD1 is perhaps the D gene, given 5 matching bases. The receptor's source is a young man in good health and CMV-seronegative. Sequenced: PBMCs. The CDR3 is CASSAQGLEYGYTF. Read as DNA, the sequence is TGTGCCAGCAGTGCCCAGGGACTTGAGTATGGCTACACCTTC.